These 24 T cell receptor beta chains were all obtained from the same sample, sequenced in a study of blood T cell repertoires in COVID-19. TCRdb keeps only in-frame clones here, not all; method: immunoSEQ multiplex PCR. The table has approximately 130,000 clones, 75% to 90% seen once; the top ten hold about 2.5%. Source material: PBMCs or T cells enriched from blood (not recorded which). These receptors all stem from a woman in her 50s who had recovered from COVID-19.

The chain carries TRBV3-1 (or the pseudogene TRBV3-2) and TRBJ1-3; D not certain. The CDR3 is 14 amino acids. Trimming removed 4 bases at V and 4 bases at J, with 11 bases between. Germline V CDR1 and CDR2: LGHDT, YNNKEL (reference sequence). In DNA form, the CDR3 reads TGTGCCAGCAGCCCGTCTACGCTCGGAAACACCATATATTTT. This gives the protein CASSPSTLGNTIYF.

The chain employs TRBV24-1 and TRBJ1-2; 8 bases fit TRBD1. Germline CDR1 KGHDR, CDR2 SFDVKD. The trim removed 4 bases at V and 2 bases at J, leaving 5 bases unmatched. The CDR3 totals 15 residues. The CDR3, as DNA: TGTGCCACCAGTGACCCCGGACAGGGAAACTATGGCTACACCTTC. Its translation: CATSDPGQGNYGYTF.

The chain uses TRBV10-3 and TRBJ2-5; TRBD2 matches 8 bases. CDR1 and CDR2 (germline): ENHRY, SYGVKD. The CDR3 sequence is 12 residues long. V lost 8 bases to trimming and J lost 1 base; unmatched junction nucleotides: 0. The chain's CDR3 is CAIRGGQETQYF. As DNA, the CDR3 is TGTGCCATCCGGGGGGGCCAAGAGACCCAGTACTTC.

This rearrangement joins TRBV6-5 to TRBJ2-1, with D perhaps TRBD1 (5 bases). CDR3 length: 15 amino acids. In germline, CDR1 is MNHEY, CDR2 SVGAGI. V lost 4 bases to trimming and J lost 0 bases, with 10 bases between them. CDR3 sequence: CASSSGLSSYNEQFF. The CDR3 DNA is TGTGCCAGCAGTTCAGGGTTAAGCTCCTACAATGAGCAGTTCTTC.

The genes are TRBV30 and TRBJ2-2, with D possibly being TRBD2 (5 bases). This CDR3 is 13 amino acids long. Germline V gene lookup returns CDR1 GTSNPN and CDR2 SVGIG (reference sequence). V gave up 2 bases and J gave up 4 bases, with 8 bases separating them. This CDR3 reads CAWSSTSTGELFF. The DNA of the CDR3 is TGTGCCTGGAGTTCCACTAGCACCGGGGAGCTGTTTTTT.

This clone was picked up one time. The J gene is TRBJ2-6, the V gene TRBV18; D is perhaps TRBD1 (5 bases). Germline V lookup: CDR1 KGHSH, CDR2 LQKENI. Deletions cut 5 bases from V and 0 bases from J, with 11 bases between. The CDR3 has 16 amino acids. The CDR3 sequence: CASSSDRLSGANVLTF. In DNA, the CDR3 is TGTGCCAGCTCATCCGACAGACTCTCTGGGGCCAACGTCCTGACTTTC.

This sequence joins TRBV30 and TRBJ1-2; the D is unclear. CDR1 and CDR2 (germline): GTSNPN, SVGIG (reference sequence). The CDR3 is 13 amino acids. Trimming took off 3 bases at V and 2 bases at J, with 10 bases between the two ends. The CDR3 DNA reads TGTGCCTGGAGCCCTACAGCAAACTATGGCTACACCTTC. It specifies CAWSPTANYGYTF.

The V gene is TRBV3-1 (or the pseudogene TRBV3-2), the J gene TRBJ2-7, with 10 bases lining up with TRBD2. The CDR3 runs to 16 residues. Trimming at V came to 4 bases and at J to 2 bases, leaving 8 bases not matched to a gene. Germline V gene lookup returns CDR1 LGHDT and CDR2 YNNKEL (reference sequence). The CDR3 DNA reads TGTGCCAGCAGCCGGGACGAGCTAGCGGGGGCCTACGAGCAGTACTTC. It codes for CASSRDELAGAYEQYF.

The rearrangement uses TRBV5-1 and TRBJ1-1; no clear D gene. Trimming removed 3 bases from V and 1 base from J, with 7 bases in between. The CDR3 spans 13 residues. Germline CDR1 is SGHRS and CDR2 is YFSETQ. This CDR3 is CASSYRENTEAFF. DNA of the CDR3: TGCGCCAGCAGCTACCGGGAGAACACTGAAGCTTTCTTT. Full variable domain (rest looked up from reference TRBV5-1 and TRBJ1-1): KAGVTQTPRYLIKTRGQQVTLSCSPISGHRSVSWYQQTPGQGLQFLFEYFSETQRNKGNFPGRFSGRQFSNSRSEMNVSTLELGDSALYLCASSYRENTEAFFGQGTRLTVV.

This clone was recorded a few times. The chain uses TRBV4-1 and TRBJ1-2; the D gene is possibly TRBD1 (5 bases). Germline V gene data show CDR1 as MGHRA and CDR2 as YSYEKL. V shed 0 bases and J shed 5 bases, with 10 bases lying between them. This CDR3 has 14 amino acids. Here the CDR3 reads CASSQEGLYYGYTF. CDR3 DNA: TGCGCCAGCAGCCAAGAGGGGCTTTATTATGGCTACACCTTC.

This rearrangement joins TRBV11-3 to TRBJ2-2, with 15 nucleotides matching TRBD2. The length of the CDR3 is 15 residues. The J segment lost 7 bases and the V segment lost 5 bases, leaving 2 bases of the junction unmatched. Germline V gene sequence: CDR1 SGHNT, CDR2 YENEEA. The CDR3 region is CASSRTSGGVGELFF. The CDR3 DNA sequence: TGTGCCAGCAGCCGGACTAGCGGGGGGGTCGGGGAGCTGTTTTTT.

The chain uses TRBV5-5 and TRBJ2-7; D remains unclear. V was clipped by 4 bases and J by 6 bases, with 20 bases between them. The CDR3 has 15 residues. Germline CDR1 reads SGHKS; CDR2 reads YYEKEE (reference sequence). CDR3: CASSPTVTPSGEQYF. The CDR3 DNA reads TGTGCCAGCAGCCCAACCGTGACACCGTCCGGCGAGCAGTACTTC.

The chain has TRBV7-3 and TRBJ2-6; D remains unclear. Between the trimmed V and J ends, which lost 5 bases and 4 bases, there was a span of 21 bases. This CDR3 has 18 residues. Germline V gene sequence: CDR1 SGHTA, CDR2 FQGTGA. The CDR3 nucleotides are TGTGCCAGCAGCGGGCAGGCCAATACCTTTAGAGGGGCCAACGTCCTGACTTTC. Translation gives CASSGQANTFRGANVLTF.

The J gene is TRBJ1-4, the V gene TRBV19; 11 positions match TRBD1. The J segment lost 8 bases and the V segment lost 0 bases, leaving 8 bases of the junction unmatched. The CDR3 has 17 residues. From germline, CDR1 is LNHDA and CDR2 SQIVND (reference sequence). CDR3 sequence (DNA): TGTGCCAGTAGTATAGATCTGAGGACAGGGGGCAGGGAAAAACTGTTTTTT. This gives the protein CASSIDLRTGGREKLFF.

A word on this clone: Other DNA sequences in the sample encode the same CDR3. The genes are TRBV3-1 (or the pseudogene TRBV3-2) and TRBJ1-5; no firm D call. Trimming shortened V by 1 base and J by 2 bases, and 3 bases separated the two germline ends. The germline V gene encodes CDR1 LGHDT and CDR2 YNNKEL (reference sequence). The CDR3 covers 13 residues. The CDR3 sequence is CASSQAGNQPQHF. CDR3 sequence (DNA): TGTGCCAGCAGCCAAGCGGGCAATCAGCCCCAGCATTTT.

The chain carries TRBV24-1 and TRBJ1-2, with D possibly matching TRBD1 (5 bases). The CDR3 extends over 13 amino acids. Germline values: CDR1 KGHDR, CDR2 SFDVKD. V lost 4 bases and J lost 6, with 11 bases in between. The DNA of the CDR3 is TGTGCCACCAGTGACCCGGGGGGAAATGGCTACACCTTC. This sequence encodes CATSDPGGNGYTF.

The count of this clone is one. This sequence joins TRBV29-1 and TRBJ2-5; no reliable D call. This CDR3 spans 10 amino acids. Germline values: CDR1 SQVTM, CDR2 ANQGSEA. V dropped 6 bases and J dropped 2 bases, with 4 bases sitting between them. Here the CDR3 DNA reads TGCAGCGTACGGCAAGAGACCCAGTACTTC. This gives the protein CSVRQETQYF.

J is TRBJ1-2 and V is TRBV27; D gene unclear. The germline V gene encodes CDR1 MNHEY and CDR2 SMNVEV (reference sequence). This CDR3 region has 16 residues. V was trimmed by 1 base and J by 6 bases, leaving 18 bases between them. The CDR3 here is CASSLYFGGVGDGYTF. In DNA form, the CDR3 reads TGTGCCAGCAGTTTATACTTCGGCGGGGTGGGCGATGGCTACACCTTC.

There are a few counts of this clone. The chain uses TRBV10-3 and TRBJ1-1, with D uncertain. CDR1 and CDR2 from the germline V gene are ENHRY and SYGVKD. The CDR3 sequence is 14 residues long. V was shortened by 0 bases and J by 4 bases, with 9 bases between the two germline ends. This CDR3 reads CAISESGGPTEAFF. The DNA of the CDR3 is TGTGCCATCAGTGAGTCCGGAGGTCCCACTGAAGCTTTCTTT.

This chain connects TRBV11-3 to TRBJ2-2; 8 nucleotides line up with TRBD2. The V gene end was trimmed by 2 bases and the J gene end by 9 bases; junction bases not matched to a gene: 20. Germline assignment: CDR1 SGHNT and CDR2 YENEEA. The length of the CDR3 is 19 residues. The CDR3 bases are TGTGCCAGCAGCTTAAAACCGAGGCAGGCGGGACTAGTACTCAGGGAGCTGTTTTTT. Protein sequence: CASSLKPRQAGLVLRELFF.

The CDR3 spells CASSRDRQETQYF. The CDR3 DNA reads as TGTGCCAGCAGCCGGGACAGACAAGAGACCCAGTACTTC. V usage is TRBV12-3 or TRBV12-4 and J usage is TRBJ2-5; TRBD1 agrees at 7 bases. The CDR3 has 13 residues. V shed 6 bases and J 2 bases; nucleotides not matched to a gene: 3.

The chain carries TRBV7-3 and TRBJ2-2; 9 bases fit TRBD2. There are 16 residues in the CDR3. Germline CDR1 SGHTA, CDR2 FQGTGA. With 6 bases clipped from V and 3 bases from J, the junction kept 8 bases outside the gene matches. CDR3 loop: CASSPSGTVYTGELFF. The CDR3 bases are TGTGCCAGCAGTCCTAGCGGGACAGTTTACACCGGGGAGCTGTTTTTT. The entire variable domain, with the rest obtained from reference TRBV7-3 and TRBJ2-2, is as follows: GAGVSQTPSNKVTEKGKYVELRCDPISGHTALYWYRQSLGQGPEFLIYFQGTGAADDSGLPNDRFFAVRPEGSVSTLKIQRTERGDSAVYLCASSPSGTVYTGELFFGEGSRLTVL.

The rearrangement uses TRBV7-2 and TRBJ1-2, with 7 bases aligning to TRBD1. V was clipped by 8 bases and J by 0 bases; unmatched bases: 15. CDR3 length: 17 residues. Germline loops: CDR1 SGHTA, CDR2 FQGNSA. The CDR3 is CASSPTIDRAPNYGYTF. The CDR3 DNA reads TGTGCCAGCTCTCCAACGATTGACAGGGCTCCTAACTATGGCTACACCTTC.

The gene calls are TRBV27 and TRBJ1-1; a weak D match, TRBD1 (6 bases). V lost 2 bases and J lost 7, with 11 bases in between. CDR3 length: 13 residues. Germline V gene data show CDR1 as MNHEY and CDR2 as SMNVEV (reference sequence). The CDR3 DNA reads as TGTGCCAGCAGTTTAAAGGGGGACGGTGAAGCTTTCTTT. As protein: CASSLKGDGEAFF.